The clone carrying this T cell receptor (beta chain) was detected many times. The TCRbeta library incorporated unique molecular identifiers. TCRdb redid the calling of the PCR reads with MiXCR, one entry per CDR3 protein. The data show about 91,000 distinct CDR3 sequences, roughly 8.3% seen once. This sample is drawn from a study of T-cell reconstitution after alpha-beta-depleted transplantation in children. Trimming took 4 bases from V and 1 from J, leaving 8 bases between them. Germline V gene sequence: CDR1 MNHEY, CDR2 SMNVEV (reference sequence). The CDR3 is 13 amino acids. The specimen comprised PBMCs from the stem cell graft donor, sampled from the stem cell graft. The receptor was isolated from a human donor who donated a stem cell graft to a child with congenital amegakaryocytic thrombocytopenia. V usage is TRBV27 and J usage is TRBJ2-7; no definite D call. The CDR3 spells CASSSTVSYEQYF. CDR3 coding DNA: TGTGCCAGCAGTTCCACCGTTTCCTACGAGCAGTACTTC.